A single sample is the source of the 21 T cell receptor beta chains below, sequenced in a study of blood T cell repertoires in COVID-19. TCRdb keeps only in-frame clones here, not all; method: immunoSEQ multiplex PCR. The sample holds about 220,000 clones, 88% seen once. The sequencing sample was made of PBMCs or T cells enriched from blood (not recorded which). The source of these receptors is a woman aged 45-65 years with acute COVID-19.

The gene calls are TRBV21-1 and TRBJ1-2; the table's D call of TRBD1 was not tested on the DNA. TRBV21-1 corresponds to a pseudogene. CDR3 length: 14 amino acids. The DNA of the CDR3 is TGTGCCAGCAGCAAAGCCGCAGGGCCCTATGGCTACACCTTC. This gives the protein CASSKAAGPYGYTF.

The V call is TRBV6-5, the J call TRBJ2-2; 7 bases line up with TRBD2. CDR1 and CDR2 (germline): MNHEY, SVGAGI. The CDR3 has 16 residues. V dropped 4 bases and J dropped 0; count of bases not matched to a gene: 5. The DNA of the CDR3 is TGTGCCAGCAGTTCCAGGACTAGTCCGAACACCGGGGAGCTGTTTTTT. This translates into CASSSRTSPNTGELFF.

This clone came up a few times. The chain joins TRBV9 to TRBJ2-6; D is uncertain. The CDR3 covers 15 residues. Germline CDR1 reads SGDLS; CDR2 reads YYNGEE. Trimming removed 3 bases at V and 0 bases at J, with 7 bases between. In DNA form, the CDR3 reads TGTGCCAGCAGCGGCGCAATCTCTGGGGCCAACGTCCTGACTTTC. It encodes CASSGAISGANVLTF.

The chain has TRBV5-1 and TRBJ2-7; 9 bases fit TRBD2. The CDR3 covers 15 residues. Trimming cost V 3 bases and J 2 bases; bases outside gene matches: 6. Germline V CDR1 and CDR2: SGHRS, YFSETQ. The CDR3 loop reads CASSSLASGAYEQYF. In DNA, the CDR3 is TGCGCCAGCAGCTCCCTGGCTAGCGGGGCCTACGAGCAGTACTTC.

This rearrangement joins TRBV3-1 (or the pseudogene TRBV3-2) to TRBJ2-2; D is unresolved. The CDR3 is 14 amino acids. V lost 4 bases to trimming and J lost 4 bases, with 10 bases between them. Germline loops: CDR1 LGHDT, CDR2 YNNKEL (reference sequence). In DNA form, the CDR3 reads TGTGCCAGCAGCCGGGCCCTAAGCACCGGGGAGCTGTTTTTT. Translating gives CASSRALSTGELFF.

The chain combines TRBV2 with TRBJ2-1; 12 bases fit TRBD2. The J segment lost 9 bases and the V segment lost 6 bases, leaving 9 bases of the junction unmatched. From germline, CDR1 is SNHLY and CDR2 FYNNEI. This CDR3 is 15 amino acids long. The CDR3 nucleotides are TGTGCCAGCAGACCCGCTAGCGGGAGGGCCCTTGAGCAGTTCTTC. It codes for CASRPASGRALEQFF.

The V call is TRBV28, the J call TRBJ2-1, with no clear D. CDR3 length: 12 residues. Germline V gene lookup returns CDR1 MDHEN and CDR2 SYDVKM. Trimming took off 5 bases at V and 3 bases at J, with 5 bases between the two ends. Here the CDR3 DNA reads TGTGCCAGCAGTCTTAACTACAATGAGCAGTTCTTC. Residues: CASSLNYNEQFF.

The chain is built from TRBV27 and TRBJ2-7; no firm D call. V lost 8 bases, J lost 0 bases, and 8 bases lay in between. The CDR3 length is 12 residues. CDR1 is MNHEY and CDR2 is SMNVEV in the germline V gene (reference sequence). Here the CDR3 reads CASFSSSYEQYF. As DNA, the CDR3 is TGTGCCAGCTTCTCCAGCTCCTACGAGCAGTACTTC.

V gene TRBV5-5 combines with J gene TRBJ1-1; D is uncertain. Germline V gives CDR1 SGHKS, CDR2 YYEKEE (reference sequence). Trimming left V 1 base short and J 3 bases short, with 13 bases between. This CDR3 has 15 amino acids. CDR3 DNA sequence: TGTGCCAGCAGCTTGAGACCTCTGGGAGACACTGAAGCTTTCTTT. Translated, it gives CASSLRPLGDTEAFF.

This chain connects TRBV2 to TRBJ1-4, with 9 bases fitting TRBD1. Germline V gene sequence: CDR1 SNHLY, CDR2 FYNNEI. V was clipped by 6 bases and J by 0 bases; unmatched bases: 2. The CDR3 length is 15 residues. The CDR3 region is CASRRQGATNEKLFF. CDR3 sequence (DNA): TGTGCCAGCAGAAGACAGGGGGCAACTAATGAAAAACTGTTTTTT. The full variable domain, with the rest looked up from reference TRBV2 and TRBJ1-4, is EPEVTQTPSHQVTQMGQEVILRCVPISNHLYFYWYRQILGQKVEFLVSFYNNEISEKSEIFDDQFSVERPDGSNFTLKIRSTKLEDSAMYFCASRRQGATNEKLFFGSGTQLSVL.

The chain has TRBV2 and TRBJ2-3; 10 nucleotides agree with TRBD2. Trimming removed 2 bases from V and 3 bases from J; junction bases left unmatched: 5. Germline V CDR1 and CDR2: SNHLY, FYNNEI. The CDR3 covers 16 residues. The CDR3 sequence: CASSEPGLAYTDTQYF. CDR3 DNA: TGTGCCAGCAGTGAACCGGGACTAGCGTATACAGATACGCAGTATTTT.

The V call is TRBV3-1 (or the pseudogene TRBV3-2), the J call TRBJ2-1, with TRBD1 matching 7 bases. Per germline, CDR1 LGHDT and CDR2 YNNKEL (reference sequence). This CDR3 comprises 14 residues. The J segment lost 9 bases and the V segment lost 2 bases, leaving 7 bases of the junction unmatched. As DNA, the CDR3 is TGTGCCAGCAGCCAACCGACAGGGATTAGTGAGCAGTTCTTC. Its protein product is CASSQPTGISEQFF.

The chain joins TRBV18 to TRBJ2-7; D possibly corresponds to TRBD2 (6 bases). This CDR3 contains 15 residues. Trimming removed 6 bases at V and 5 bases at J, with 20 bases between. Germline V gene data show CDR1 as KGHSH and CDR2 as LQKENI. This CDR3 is CASSLPGLTADEQYF. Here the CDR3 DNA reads TGTGCCAGCTCCCTTCCGGGACTCACAGCTGACGAGCAGTACTTC.

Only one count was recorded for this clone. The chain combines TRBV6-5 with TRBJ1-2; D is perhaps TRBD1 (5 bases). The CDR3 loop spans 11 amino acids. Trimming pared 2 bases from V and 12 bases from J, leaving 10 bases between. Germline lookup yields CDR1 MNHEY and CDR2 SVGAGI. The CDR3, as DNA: TGTGCCAGCAGTTACAGGGGTCTGAACACCTTC. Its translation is CASSYRGLNTF.

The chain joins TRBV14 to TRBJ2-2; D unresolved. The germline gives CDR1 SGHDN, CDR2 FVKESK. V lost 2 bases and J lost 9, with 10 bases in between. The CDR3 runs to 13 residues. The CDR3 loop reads CASSQLADWELFF. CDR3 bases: TGTGCCAGCAGCCAATTAGCTGACTGGGAGCTGTTTTTT.

The CDR3 loop is CASSHQTTRNTEAFF. CDR3 nucleotides: TGTGCCAGCAGCCACCAAACCACGAGGAACACTGAAGCTTTCTTT. This chain uses TRBV7-2 with TRBJ1-1; D is unclear. The CDR3 has 15 amino acids. Germline V gene sequence: CDR1 SGHTA, CDR2 FQGNSA. Trimming left V 5 bases short and J 1 base short, with 14 bases between.

The chain's CDR3 is CASSPRAGARGYTF. The CDR3 DNA reads as TGTGCCAGCAGCCCACGGGCGGGGGCTCGGGGCTACACCTTC. This sequence joins TRBV6-5 and TRBJ1-2; TRBD1 might be the D (6 bases). V was cut by 6 bases and J by 8 bases, with 19 bases left in between. The length of the CDR3 is 14 residues. Germline lookup yields CDR1 MNHEY and CDR2 SVGAGI.

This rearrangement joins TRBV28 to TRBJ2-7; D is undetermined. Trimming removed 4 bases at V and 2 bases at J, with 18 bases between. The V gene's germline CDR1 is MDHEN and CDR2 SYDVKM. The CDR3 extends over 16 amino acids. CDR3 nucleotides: TGTGCCAGCAGTTCCCGGTCGTCCCGGGTAACCTACGAGCAGTACTTC. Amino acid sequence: CASSSRSSRVTYEQYF.

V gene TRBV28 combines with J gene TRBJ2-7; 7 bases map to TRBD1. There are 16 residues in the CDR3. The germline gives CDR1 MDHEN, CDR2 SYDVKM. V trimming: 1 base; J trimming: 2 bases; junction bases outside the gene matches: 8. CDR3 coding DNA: TGTGCCAGCAGTTTATTACTTGGCAGGGGGACCTACGAGCAGTACTTC. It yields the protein CASSLLLGRGTYEQYF. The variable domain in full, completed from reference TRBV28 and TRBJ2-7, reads DVKVTQSSRYLVKRTGEKVFLECVQDMDHENMFWYRQDPGLGLRLIYFSYDVKMKEKGDIPEGYSVSREKKERFSLILESASTNQTSMYLCASSLLLGRGTYEQYFGPGTRLTVT.

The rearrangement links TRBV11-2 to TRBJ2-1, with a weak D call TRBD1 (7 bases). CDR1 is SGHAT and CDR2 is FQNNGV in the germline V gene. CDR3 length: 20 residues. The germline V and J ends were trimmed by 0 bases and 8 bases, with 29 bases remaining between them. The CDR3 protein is CASSLDFSSPPGGYVYEQFF. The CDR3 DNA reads TGTGCCAGCAGCTTAGATTTCAGCTCCCCCCCAGGGGGGTATGTTTATGAGCAGTTCTTC.

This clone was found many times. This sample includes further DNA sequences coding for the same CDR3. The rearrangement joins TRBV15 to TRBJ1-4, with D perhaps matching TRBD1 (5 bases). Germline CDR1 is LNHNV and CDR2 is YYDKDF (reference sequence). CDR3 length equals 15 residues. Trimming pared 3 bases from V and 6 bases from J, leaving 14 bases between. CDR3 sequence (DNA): TGTGCCACCAGCAGGAACCGGGGGGGATATGAAAAACTGTTTTTT. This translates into CATSRNRGGYEKLFF.